This T cell receptor (beta chain) was profiled in a study of Graves' ophthalmopathy and Graves' hyperthyroidism. Study-wide findings and caveats: A 13-signature model separated ophthalmopathy from stable hyperthyroidism, approximately 87% sensitivity, around 79% specificity.

Concerning this clonotype: Its antigen is currently unknown.

RNA transcripts yielded amplified TCR beta CDR3 regions. An initial RT-PCR round employing HTBI primers preceded a second-round multiplex PCR. MiXCR, applied by TCRdb to the multiplex PCR reads, yields one record per CDR3 protein. Counted here are hundreds of thousands of distinct CDR3 sequences, 45% to 55% occurring once; the ten biggest clones make up roughly half. Looked up from germline, CDR1 is SEHNR and CDR2 is FQNEAQ (reference sequence). The CDR3 extends over 15 amino acids. The ends were cut back, 3 bases at V and 6 bases at J, with 18 bases in the middle. The rearrangement uses TRBV7-9 and TRBJ2-7; D is perhaps TRBD1 or TRBD2 (6 bases each). The source is an adult man with Graves' ophthalmopathy. Sequenced sample: peripheral blood. The CDR3 loop reads CASSFKGGLIGEQYF. CDR3 nucleotides: TGTGCCAGCAGCTTCAAAGGGGGGTTGATAGGCGAGCAGTACTTC.